The clone carrying this T cell receptor beta chain has a count of ten or more. Antigen unknown. V was pared by 6 bases and J by 10 bases, with 10 bases of the junction left unmatched. Germline V CDR1 and CDR2: SGHRS, YFSETQ. This CDR3 contains 14 residues. This sample was included in a study of T-cell reconstitution after alpha-beta-depleted transplantation in children. Study-wide results and caveats: The origin of alpha-beta T cells about two months after transplant was reportedly several hundred expanded graft clones.

Unique molecular identifiers were used to barcode this TCRbeta library. TCRdb independently ran MiXCR on the PCR reads; one entry per CDR3 protein. The top ten hold just under 6.5% of the sample, which has 240,000 or so distinct CDR3 sequences, 7.5% to 9.5% seen once. V is TRBV5-1 and J is TRBJ1-6; 7 nucleotides line up with TRBD1. This TCR was sampled from a male patient younger than 18 who had a stem cell transplant for acute lymphoblastic leukemia, so the T cells may come from the graft donor. The sequencing used PBMCs, mostly from graft donor cells, collected 180 days after TCRalphabeta/CD19-depleted stem cell transplant. CDR3 in amino acids: CASTSGTEYSPLHF. For the CDR3, the DNA is TGCGCCAGCACGTCCGGGACAGAGTACTCACCCCTCCACTTT. The full variable domain, completed using reference TRBV5-1 and TRBJ1-6, is KAGVTQTPRYLIKTRGQQVTLSCSPISGHRSVSWYQQTPGQGLQFLFEYFSETQRNKGNFPGRFSGRQFSNSRSEMNVSTLELGDSALYLCASTSGTEYSPLHFGNGTRLTVT.